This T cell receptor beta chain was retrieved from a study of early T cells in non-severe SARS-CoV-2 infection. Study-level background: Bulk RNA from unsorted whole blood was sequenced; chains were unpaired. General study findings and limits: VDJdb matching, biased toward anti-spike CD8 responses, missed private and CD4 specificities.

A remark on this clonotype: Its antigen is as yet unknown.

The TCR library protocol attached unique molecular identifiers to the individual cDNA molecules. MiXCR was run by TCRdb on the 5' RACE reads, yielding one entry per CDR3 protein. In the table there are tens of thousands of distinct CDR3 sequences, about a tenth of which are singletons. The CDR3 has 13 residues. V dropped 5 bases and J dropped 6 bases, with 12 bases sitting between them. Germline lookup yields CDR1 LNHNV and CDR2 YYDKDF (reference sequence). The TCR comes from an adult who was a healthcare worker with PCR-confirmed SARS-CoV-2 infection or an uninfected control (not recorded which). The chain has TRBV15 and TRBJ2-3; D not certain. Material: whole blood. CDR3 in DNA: TGTGCCACCAGCCCCAGCTTTGGGGATACGCAGTATTTT. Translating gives CATSPSFGDTQYF.